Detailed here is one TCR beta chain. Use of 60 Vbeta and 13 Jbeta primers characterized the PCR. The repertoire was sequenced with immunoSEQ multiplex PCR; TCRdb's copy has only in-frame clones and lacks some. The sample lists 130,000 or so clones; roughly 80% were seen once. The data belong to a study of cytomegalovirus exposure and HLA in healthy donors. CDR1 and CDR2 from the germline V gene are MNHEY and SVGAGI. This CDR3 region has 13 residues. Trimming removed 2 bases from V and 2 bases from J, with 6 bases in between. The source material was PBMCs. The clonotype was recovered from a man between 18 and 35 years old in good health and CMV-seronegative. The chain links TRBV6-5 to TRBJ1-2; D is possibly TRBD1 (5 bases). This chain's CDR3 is CASSYDSNYGYTF. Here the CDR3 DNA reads TGTGCCAGCAGTTACGACAGCAACTATGGCTACACCTTC.